Each of the 30 T cell receptor beta chains below was sequenced from the same sample in a study of cytomegalovirus exposure and HLA in healthy donors. Both 60 Vbeta primers and 13 Jbeta primers went into the PCR. Clones were sequenced by immunoSEQ multiplex PCR, and TCRdb holds only the in-frame ones, with some missing. The table has over 100,000 clones, about 76% seen once. Sequencing used PBMCs. The source is a woman in her thirties or forties in good health and CMV-seropositive.

The rearrangement uses TRBV5-4 and TRBJ2-2; 9 bases map to TRBD1. The germline CDR1 and CDR2 sequences are SGHNT and YYREEE (reference sequence). V lost 4 bases and J lost 2; bases outside the gene matches: 3. The CDR3 is 15 residues long. This chain's CDR3 is CASSRGQGNTGELFF. The DNA of the CDR3 is TGTGCCAGCAGCCGGGGACAGGGAAACACCGGGGAGCTGTTTTTT.

This chain links TRBV2 with TRBJ1-5, with TRBD1 matching 8 bases. V was pared by 2 bases and J by 5 bases, with 2 bases of the junction left unmatched. CDR1 is SNHLY, CDR2 FYNNEI, per germline. The length of the CDR3 is 14 residues. In DNA, the CDR3 is TGTGCCAGCAGTGAAAGGGACAGGTATCAGCCCCAGCATTTT. Its translation is CASSERDRYQPQHF.

This clone was seen only a few times. This CDR3 is CASSDKTGGNEKLFF. The CDR3 DNA reads TGTGCCAGCAGCGATAAGACAGGGGGCAATGAAAAACTGTTTTTT. This chain joins TRBV6-1 and TRBJ1-4, with 10 bases matching TRBD1. The CDR3 runs to 15 residues. The V gene's germline CDR1 is MNHNS and CDR2 SASEGT. Losses at the gene ends were 6 bases for V and 5 bases for J; bases not matched to a gene: 6.

The gene calls are TRBV30 and TRBJ1-3; maybe TRBD1 (5 bases). Trimming stripped 4 bases from V and 4 bases from J, with 14 bases between. This CDR3 has 14 residues. Germline CDR1 GTSNPN, CDR2 SVGIG (reference sequence). CDR3 loop: CAWNQGNSGNTIYF. The CDR3 nucleotides read TGTGCCTGGAACCAGGGAAACTCCGGAAACACCATATATTTT.

This clone was detected once. This rearrangement joins TRBV29-1 to TRBJ2-7; 7 nucleotides match TRBD1. Germline lookup yields CDR1 SQVTM and CDR2 ANQGSEA. The V gene end was trimmed by 6 bases and the J gene end by 2 bases; junction bases not matched to a gene: 4. The CDR3 extends over 12 amino acids. CDR3 bases: TGCAGCGTAAGGGACAGAGCCTACGAGCAGTACTTC. Translated: CSVRDRAYEQYF.

The chain uses TRBV27 and TRBJ1-2; D ambiguous. The V gene's germline CDR1 is MNHEY and CDR2 SMNVEV (reference sequence). The length of the CDR3 is 15 residues. Trimming left V 4 bases short and J 3 bases short, with 15 bases between. CDR3 region: CASSSWPDNYYGYTF. The CDR3, as DNA: TGTGCCAGCAGTTCTTGGCCAGACAATTACTATGGCTACACCTTC.

The chain is built from TRBV5-6 and TRBJ1-5, with D possibly being TRBD1 (5 bases). V lost 4 bases and J 7 bases, leaving 18 bases between the germline ends. In germline, CDR1 is SGHDT, CDR2 YYEEEE. This CDR3 region has 15 residues. CDR3 protein: CASSPTGGVRQPQHF. As DNA, the CDR3 is TGTGCCAGCAGCCCCACCGGGGGGGTTCGGCAGCCCCAGCATTTT.

V gene TRBV18 combines with J gene TRBJ1-1; 7 positions agree with TRBD1. The CDR3 runs 14 residues. Germline values: CDR1 KGHSH, CDR2 LQKENI. V lost 6 bases and J lost 4; bases outside the gene matches: 8. CDR3 sequence reads: CASSSTGLGTEAFF. For the CDR3, the DNA is TGTGCCAGCTCCTCGACAGGGTTGGGCACTGAAGCTTTCTTT.

V gene TRBV14 combines with J gene TRBJ2-7; TRBD2 agrees at 8 bases. Germline trimming cut 4 bases from V and 0 bases from J; bases unmatched to any gene: 5. The CDR3 length is 15 residues. CDR1 and CDR2 (germline): SGHDN, FVKESK. This CDR3 is CASSPIGLASYEQYF. The CDR3 region has the DNA TGTGCCAGCAGCCCTATTGGACTAGCCTCCTACGAGCAGTACTTC.

This clone has just a few counts. The V call is TRBV7-9, the J call TRBJ2-3; 10 bases are shared with TRBD2. V was pared by 0 bases and J by 4 bases, with 4 bases of the junction left unmatched. The CDR3 contains 16 residues. In germline, CDR1 is SEHNR, CDR2 FQNEAQ (reference sequence). The CDR3 nucleotides are TGTGCCAGCAGCTTAGCGAGCGGGGGGGCCTCAGATACGCAGTATTTT. As protein: CASSLASGGASDTQYF.

The V and J genes are TRBV5-6 and TRBJ2-3, with TRBD1 as a possible D gene (5 bases). The CDR3 is made up of 14 amino acids. CDR1 is SGHDT, CDR2 YYEEEE, per germline. The V end lost 0 bases, the J end lost 3 bases, and 8 bases lay between the germline ends. CDR3 nucleotides: TGTGCCAGCAGCTTGGTAGGGGCAACAGATACGCAGTATTTT. Its protein is CASSLVGATDTQYF.

In this sample, this clone turned up once. The chain carries TRBV2 and TRBJ1-5, with D hard to call. Per germline, CDR1 SNHLY and CDR2 FYNNEI. The CDR3 sequence is 16 residues long. The V end was cut by 3 bases, the J end by 0 bases, with 12 bases between. The CDR3 DNA follows: TGTGCCAGCAGTGAGGATCGGAGCTATAGCAATCAGCCCCAGCATTTT. This sequence encodes CASSEDRSYSNQPQHF.

The chain joins TRBV6-5 to TRBJ1-5; no clear D gene. There are 12 residues in the CDR3. Germline V gene sequence: CDR1 MNHEY, CDR2 SVGAGI. Trimming left V 8 bases short and J 5 bases short, with 10 bases between. CDR3 in amino acids: CASGNMDQPQHF. CDR3 bases: TGTGCCAGCGGCAACATGGATCAGCCCCAGCATTTT.

CDR3 residues: CASSIWGDSNQPQHF. CDR3 in DNA: TGTGCCAGTAGTATATGGGGCGATAGCAATCAGCCCCAGCATTTT. This chain connects TRBV19 to TRBJ1-5; D might be TRBD1 (5 bases). Germline values: CDR1 LNHDA, CDR2 SQIVND (reference sequence). This CDR3 region has 15 residues. Trimming shortened V by 2 bases and J by 0 bases, and 8 bases separated the two germline ends.

The chain joins TRBV10-3 to TRBJ2-7, with D perhaps matching TRBD2 (6 bases). Trimming cost V 6 bases and J 2 bases, with 17 bases left between them. CDR3 length equals 15 residues. Germline CDR1 ENHRY, CDR2 SYGVKD. CDR3 residues: CAIRDPSLAPYEQYF. DNA for the CDR3: TGTGCCATCAGGGATCCCAGCCTAGCGCCCTACGAGCAGTACTTC.

The chain employs TRBV11-2 and TRBJ1-1; D remains unclear. This CDR3 has 12 residues. V was shortened by 5 bases and J by 7 bases, with 11 bases between the two germline ends. CDR1 is SGHAT and CDR2 is FQNNGV in the germline V gene. The CDR3 DNA reads TGTGCCAGCAGCCGAGGACTGTATGAAGCTTTCTTT. As protein: CASSRGLYEAFF.

This rearrangement joins TRBV4-1 to TRBJ1-4, with D hard to call. Germline-derived CDR1 and CDR2 are MGHRA and YSYEKL. V was clipped by 3 bases and J by 0 bases, with 11 bases between them. The CDR3 covers 16 residues. CDR3 DNA: TGCGCCAGCAGCCAGACTTGGTCTTCAACTAATGAAAAACTGTTTTTT. Protein sequence: CASSQTWSSTNEKLFF.

The rearrangement joins TRBV6-5 to TRBJ2-2; D is possibly TRBD2 (5 bases). With 6 bases removed from V and 7 bases from J, the gap between germline ends came to 15 bases. This CDR3 has 14 amino acids. Germline CDR1 is MNHEY and CDR2 is SVGAGI. The CDR3 DNA reads TGTGCCAGCAGCATGGCCCCGGGGATCGGGGAGCTGTTTTTT. This sequence encodes CASSMAPGIGELFF.

The chain employs TRBV5-1 and TRBJ2-1, with D unresolved. V dropped 0 bases and J dropped 0 bases, with 10 bases sitting between them. There are 16 residues in the CDR3. The V gene's germline CDR1 is SGHRS and CDR2 YFSETQ. In nucleotides, the CDR3 is TGCGCCAGCAGCTTGGCCTTCGGTAGCTCCTACAATGAGCAGTTCTTC. Amino acid sequence: CASSLAFGSSYNEQFF.

V usage is TRBV5-6 and J usage is TRBJ2-5; D uncertain. Germline CDR1 and CDR2: SGHDT and YYEEEE. The CDR3 is 13 residues long. Trimming left V 3 bases short and J 5 bases short, with 11 bases between. The CDR3 DNA reads TGTGCCAGCAGCTCGACTGCACGGGAGACCCAGTACTTC. It codes for CASSSTARETQYF. Complete variable domain (other parts from reference TRBV5-6 and TRBJ2-5): DAGVTQSPTHLIKTRGQQVTLRCSPKSGHDTVSWYQQALGQGPQFIFQYYEEEERQRGNFPDRFSGHQFPNYSSELNVNALLLGDSALYLCASSSTARETQYFGPGTRLLVL.

V gene TRBV19 combines with J gene TRBJ1-1; 7 bases line up with TRBD1. Losses at the gene ends were 8 bases for V and 5 bases for J; bases not matched to a gene: 14. The CDR3 sequence is 15 residues long. Germline V gene sequence: CDR1 LNHDA, CDR2 SQIVND (reference sequence). CDR3 DNA sequence: TGTGCCAGTCAAGGGGGCCGGAGCCCTTTAACTGAAGCTTTCTTT. This gives the protein CASQGGRSPLTEAFF.

The chain has TRBV29-1 and TRBJ1-2, with no clear D. The CDR3 length is 13 residues. Trimming removed 6 bases from V and 1 base from J, with 12 bases in between. Germline CDR1 SQVTM, CDR2 ANQGSEA. The CDR3 spells CSVHRESNYGYTF. DNA of the CDR3: TGCAGCGTCCACAGAGAAAGTAACTATGGCTACACCTTC.

The chain employs TRBV18 and TRBJ2-4; 8 bases agree with TRBD1. Losses at the gene ends were 3 bases for V and 0 bases for J; bases not matched to a gene: 4. The CDR3 runs 16 residues. The germline V gene encodes CDR1 KGHSH and CDR2 LQKENI. The CDR3 protein is CASSPGDRLAKNIQYF. In DNA form, the CDR3 reads TGTGCCAGCTCACCTGGGGACAGGCTAGCCAAAAACATTCAGTACTTC.

This chain uses TRBV4-1 with TRBJ2-7; 13 nucleotides match TRBD2. The CDR3 has 15 amino acids. Germline assignment: CDR1 MGHRA and CDR2 YSYEKL. With V trimmed by 3 bases and J by 4 bases, 3 bases remained unmatched. This chain's CDR3 is CASSQGTSGEYEQYF. Written as DNA, the CDR3 is TGCGCCAGCAGCCAGGGGACTAGCGGGGAGTACGAGCAGTACTTC.

V is TRBV5-1 and J is TRBJ2-5; 7 nucleotides align to TRBD2. The junction had 3 bases not matched to a gene; V was cut back by 1 base and J by 3 bases. The CDR3 contains 14 residues. Germline V CDR1 and CDR2: SGHRS, YFSETQ. CDR3 region: CASSLLLAEETQYF. CDR3 nucleotide sequence: TGCGCCAGCAGCTTGTTGCTAGCGGAAGAGACCCAGTACTTC.

This chain connects TRBV5-1 to TRBJ2-7; TRBD1 matches at 9 bases. Germline V lookup: CDR1 SGHRS, CDR2 YFSETQ. V shed 4 bases and J 1 base; nucleotides not matched to a gene: 9. The CDR3 runs to 16 residues. Here the CDR3 DNA reads TGCGCCAGCAGCACCGCCCCAGGACAGGGGTCCTACGAGCAGTACTTC. Translation: CASSTAPGQGSYEQYF.

Worth noting for this clone: Other nucleotide sequences from this sample produce the same CDR3. The V call is TRBV5-4, the J call TRBJ1-2; D remains ambiguous. V lost 4 bases, J lost 4 bases, and 11 bases lay in between. The CDR3 is 13 residues long. Germline CDR1 is SGHNT and CDR2 is YYREEE (reference sequence). Here the CDR3 reads CASSPAGFYGYTF. The CDR3 DNA reads as TGTGCCAGCAGCCCCGCCGGGTTCTATGGCTACACCTTC.

V is TRBV19 and J is TRBJ2-2; 8 nucleotides agree with TRBD1. Germline trimming cut 4 bases from V and 4 bases from J; bases unmatched to any gene: 5. The length of the CDR3 is 15 residues. Germline loops: CDR1 LNHDA, CDR2 SQIVND (reference sequence). The CDR3 nucleotides are TGTGCCAGTAGTAGGGCAGGGGGCATCACCGGGGAGCTGTTTTTT. This translates into CASSRAGGITGELFF. The variable domain in full, with the rest retrieved from reference TRBV19 and TRBJ2-2, is DGGITQSPKYLFRKEGQNVTLSCEQNLNHDAMYWYRQDPGQGLRLIYYSQIVNDFQKGDIAEGYSVSREKKESFPLTVTSAQKNPTAFYLCASSRAGGITGELFFGEGSRLTVL.

The genes are TRBV5-4 and TRBJ2-1, with D possibly TRBD1 on 5 matching bases. In germline, CDR1 is SGHNT, CDR2 YYREEE (reference sequence). Between the trimmed V and J ends, which lost 0 bases and 15 bases, there was a span of 13 bases. The CDR3 contains 12 residues. The CDR3, as DNA: TGTGCCAGCAGCTTGGGACAGCTCCTTTGGTTCTTC. This sequence encodes CASSLGQLLWFF.

The V call is TRBV10-2, the J call TRBJ1-1; 8 nucleotides align to TRBD1. Germline CDR1 reads WSHSY; CDR2 reads SAAADI. V gave up 6 bases and J gave up 0 bases; unmatched junction bases: 6. The CDR3 runs to 15 residues. The CDR3 sequence: CASRRDRTLNTEAFF. CDR3 DNA: TGCGCCAGCAGGAGGGACAGGACACTGAACACTGAAGCTTTCTTT.